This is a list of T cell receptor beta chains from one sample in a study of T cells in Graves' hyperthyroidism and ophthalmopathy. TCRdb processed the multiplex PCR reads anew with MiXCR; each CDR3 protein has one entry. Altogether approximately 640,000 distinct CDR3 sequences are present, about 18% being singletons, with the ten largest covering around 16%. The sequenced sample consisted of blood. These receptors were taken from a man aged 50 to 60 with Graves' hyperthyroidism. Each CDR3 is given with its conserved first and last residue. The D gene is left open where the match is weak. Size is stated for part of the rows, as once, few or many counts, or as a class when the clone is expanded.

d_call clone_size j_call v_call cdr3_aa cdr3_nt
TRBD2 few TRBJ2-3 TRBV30 CAWRASGNTQYF TGTGCCTGGAGGGCTAGCGGAAATACGCAGTATTTT
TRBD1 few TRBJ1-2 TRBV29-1 CSGTFQGAGYGYTF TGCAGCGGAACCTTTCAGGGGGCCGGCTATGGCTACACCTTC
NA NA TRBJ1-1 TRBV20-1 CSSRGGARSEAFF TGCAGTTCGAGGGGGGGGGCGAGGTCTGAAGCTTTCTTT
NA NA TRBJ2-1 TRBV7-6 CASSSGSNEQFF TGTGCCAGCAGCTCTGGGTCGAATGAGCAGTTCTTC
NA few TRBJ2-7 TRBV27 CASRREARGEQYF TGTGCCAGCAGGAGGGAGGCAAGGGGCGAGCAGTACTTC
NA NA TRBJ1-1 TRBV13 CASSSAGAGKAFF TGTGCCAGCAGCTCTGCAGGGGCAGGAAAAGCTTTCTTT
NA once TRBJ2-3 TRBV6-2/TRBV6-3 CASSWTGTLNTDTQYF TGTGCCAGCAGTTGGACCGGGACTCTAAACACAGATACGCAGTATTTT
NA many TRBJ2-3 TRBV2 CASSEGPSGSTDTQYF TGTGCCAGCAGTGAAGGGCCGAGCGGCAGCACAGATACGCAGTATTTT
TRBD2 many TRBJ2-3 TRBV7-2 CASSSSGTSGTDTQYF TGTGCCAGCAGCTCCTCCGGGACTAGCGGGACAGATACGCAGTATTTT
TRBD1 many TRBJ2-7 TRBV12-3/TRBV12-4 CASTPSAGGYEQYF TGTGCCAGCACCCCTTCGGCAGGGGGCTACGAGCAGTACTTC
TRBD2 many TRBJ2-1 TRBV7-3 CASSLLGLAGDNEQFF TGTGCCAGCAGCCTACTGGGGCTAGCGGGAGACAATGAGCAGTTCTTC
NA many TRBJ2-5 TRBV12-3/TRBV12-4 CASRLETKETQYF TGTGCCAGCAGATTGGAGACGAAAGAGACCCAGTACTTC
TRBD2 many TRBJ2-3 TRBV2 CASIPMTSGKADTQYF TGTGCCAGCATTCCGATGACTAGCGGGAAAGCGGATACGCAGTATTTT
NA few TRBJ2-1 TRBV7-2 CASSLWARGNEQFF TGTGCCAGCAGCTTATGGGCCAGGGGCAATGAGCAGTTCTTC
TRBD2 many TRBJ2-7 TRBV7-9 CASSTRLAGGLGEQYF TGTGCCAGCAGCACGCGACTAGCGGGAGGTCTAGGCGAGCAGTACTTC
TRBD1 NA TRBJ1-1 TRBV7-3 CASSAGTGLKAFF TGTGCCAGCAGCGCCGGGACAGGGTTAAAGGCTTTCTTT
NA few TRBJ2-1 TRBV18 CASSPASMSSYNEQFF TGTGCCAGCTCACCAGCTAGCATGAGCTCCTACAATGAGCAGTTCTTC
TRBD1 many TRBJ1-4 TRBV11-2 CASSLRTGSEKLFF TGTGCCAGCAGCTTGAGGACAGGGAGCGAAAAACTGTTTTTT
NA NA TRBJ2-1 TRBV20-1 CSARESDTSSYNEQSF TGCAGTGCTAGAGAGTCTGACACGAGCTCCTACAATGAGCAGTCCTTC
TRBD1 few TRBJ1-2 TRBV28 CASSLGTGYYGYTF TGTGCCAGCAGTTTAGGGACAGGATACTATGGCTACACCTTC
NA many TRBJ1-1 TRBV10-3 CAISEGAGPEAFF TGTGCCATCAGTGAAGGGGCAGGGCCTGAAGCTTTCTTT
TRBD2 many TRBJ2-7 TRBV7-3 CASSPSGLAGGRPYEQYF TGTGCCAGCAGCCCGTCGGGACTAGCGGGAGGACGTCCCTACGAGCAGTACTTC
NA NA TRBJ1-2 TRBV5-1 CASSLGPESHYGYTF TGCGCCAGCAGCTTGGGTCCAGAAAGCCACTATGGCTACACCTTC
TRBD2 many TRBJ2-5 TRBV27 CASSLRTSGPSLQETQYF TGTGCCAGCAGTTTACGGACTAGCGGGCCTTCCCTCCAAGAGACCCAGTACTTC
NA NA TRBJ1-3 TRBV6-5 CASSYSSGSGNTIYF TGTGCCAGCAGTTACTCGAGTGGCTCTGGAAACACCATATATTTT
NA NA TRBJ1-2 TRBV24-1 CATSDADTYYGYTF TGTGCCACCAGTGACGCTGACACCTACTATGGCTACACCTTC
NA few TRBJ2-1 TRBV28 CASSPDNLPYNEQFF TGTGCCAGCAGCCCGGACAATCTCCCTTACAATGAGCAGTTCTTC
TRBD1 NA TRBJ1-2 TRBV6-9 CASSYEGALNYGYTF TGTGCCAGCAGTTACGAGGGGGCACTTAACTATGGCTACACCTTC
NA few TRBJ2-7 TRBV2 CASSEFRGASEQYF TGTGCCAGCAGTGAATTTCGGGGCGCCTCCGAGCAGTACTTC
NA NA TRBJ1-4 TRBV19 CASSTSATSDTTNEKLFF TGTGCCAGTAGTACCTCCGCCACCAGCGACACAACTAATGAAAAACTGTTTTTT
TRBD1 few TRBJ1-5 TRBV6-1 CASRGTENSNQPQHF TGTGCCAGCCGGGGGACAGAAAATAGCAATCAGCCCCAGCATTTT
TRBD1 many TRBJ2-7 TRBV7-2 CASSLGGTGSYEQYF TGTGCCAGCAGCTTAGGTGGGACAGGGTCCTACGAGCAGTACTTC
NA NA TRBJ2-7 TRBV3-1 CASSQKETYEQYF TGTGCCAGCAGCCAAAAGGAGACCTACGAGCAGTACTTC
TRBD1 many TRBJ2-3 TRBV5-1 CASSSNPLGQGTDTQYF TGCGCCAGCAGCTCAAACCCTTTGGGACAGGGTACCGATACGCAGTATTTT
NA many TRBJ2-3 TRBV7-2 CASSLIPDPPAQYF TGTGCCAGCAGCTTGATCCCAGACCCTCCTGCGCAGTATTTT
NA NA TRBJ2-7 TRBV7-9 CASSPDPGWYEQYF TGTGCCAGCAGCCCAGATCCAGGGTGGTACGAGCAGTACTTC
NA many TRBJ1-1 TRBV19 CASSGSLDTEAFF TGTGCCAGTAGTGGGTCATTGGACACTGAAGCTTTCTTT
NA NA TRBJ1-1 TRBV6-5 CASSYSRALTGTEAFF TGTGCCAGCAGTTACTCCCGGGCGTTGACCGGCACTGAAGCTTTCTTT
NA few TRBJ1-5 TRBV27 CASSFYGTQPQHF TGTGCCAGCAGTTTCTACGGAACTCAGCCCCAGCATTTT
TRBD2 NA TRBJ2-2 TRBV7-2 CASSFKREGNTGELFF TGTGCCAGCAGCTTCAAGCGGGAGGGGAACACCGGGGAGCTGTTTTTT
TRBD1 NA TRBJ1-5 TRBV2 CASNSGTGYQPQHF TGTGCCAGCAACTCCGGGACAGGGTATCAGCCCCAGCATTTT